This paragraph covers one T cell receptor beta chain sequence. The target antigen is unknown. Trimming shortened V by 2 bases and J by 4 bases, and 11 bases separated the two germline ends. Per the germline V gene, CDR1 is ENHRY and CDR2 is SYGVKD. The CDR3 has 14 amino acids. The data belong to a study of CD8 T cells in ankylosing spondylitis. Libraries for TCR beta were made by quantitative 5'-RACE with molecular barcodes. TCRdb ran MiXCR on the 5' RACE reads and lists one entry per CDR3 protein. Here the sample spans more than 150,000 distinct CDR3 sequences, around a sixth being singletons. Whole-study findings and limits: Disease-linked clones were found to be CD8+ and relatively rare in peripheral blood.

The receptor comes from a male donor between 5 and 29 years old with ankylosing spondylitis or in good health (not recorded which). The rearrangement links TRBV10-3 to TRBJ1-1; D remains unclear. Sequenced input: blood, either unsorted or a sorted T cell fraction (not recorded which). The CDR3 sequence: CAISERQFITEAFF. CDR3 bases: TGTGCCATCAGTGAGCGCCAGTTCATCACTGAAGCTTTCTTT.